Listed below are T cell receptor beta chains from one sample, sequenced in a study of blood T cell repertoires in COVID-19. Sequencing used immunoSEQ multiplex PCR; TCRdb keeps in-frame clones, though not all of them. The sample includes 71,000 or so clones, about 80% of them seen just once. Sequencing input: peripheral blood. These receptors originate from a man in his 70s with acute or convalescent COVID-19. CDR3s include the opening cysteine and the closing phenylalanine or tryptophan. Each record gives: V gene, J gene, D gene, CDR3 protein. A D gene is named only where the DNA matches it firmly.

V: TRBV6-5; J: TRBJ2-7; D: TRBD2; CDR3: CASSYSGTSVSYEQYF
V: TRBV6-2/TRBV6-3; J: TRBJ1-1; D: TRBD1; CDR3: CASSRTGDEAFF
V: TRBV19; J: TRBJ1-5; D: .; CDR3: CATLDSHSNQPQHF
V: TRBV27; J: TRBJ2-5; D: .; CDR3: CASSRQQARETQYF
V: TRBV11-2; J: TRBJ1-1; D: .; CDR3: CASSLGGESAFF
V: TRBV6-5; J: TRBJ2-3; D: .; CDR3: CASSYSLVDKDTQYF
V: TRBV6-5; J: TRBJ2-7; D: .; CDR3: CASVDPGTYEQYF
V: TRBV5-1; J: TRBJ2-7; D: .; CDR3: CASSLDPGVDYEQYF
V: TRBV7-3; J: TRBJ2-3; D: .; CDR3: CASSLGRGRASTDTQYF
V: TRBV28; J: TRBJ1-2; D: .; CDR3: CASSSGGDGYYGYTF
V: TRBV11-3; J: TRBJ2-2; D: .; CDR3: CASSLDFGRRENTGELFF
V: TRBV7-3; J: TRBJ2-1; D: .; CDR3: CASSSSSVNEQFF
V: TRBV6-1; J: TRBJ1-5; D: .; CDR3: CASSETQDQPQHF
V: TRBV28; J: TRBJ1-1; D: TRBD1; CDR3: CASSRQGGTEAFF
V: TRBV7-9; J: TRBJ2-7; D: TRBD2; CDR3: CASSGGTSGNSYEQYF
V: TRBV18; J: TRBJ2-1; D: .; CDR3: CASSNSSSSYNEQFF